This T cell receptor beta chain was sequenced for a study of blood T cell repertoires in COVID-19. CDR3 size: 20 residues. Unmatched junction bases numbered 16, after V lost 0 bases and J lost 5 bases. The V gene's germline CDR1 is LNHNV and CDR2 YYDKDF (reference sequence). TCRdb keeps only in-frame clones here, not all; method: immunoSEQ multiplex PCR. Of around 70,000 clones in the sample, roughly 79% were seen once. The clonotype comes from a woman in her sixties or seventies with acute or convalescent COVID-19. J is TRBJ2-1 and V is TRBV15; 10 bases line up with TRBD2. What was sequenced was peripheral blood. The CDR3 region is CATSRDLRRLAGDEDNEQFF. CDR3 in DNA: TGTGCCACCAGCAGAGATTTGAGGCGGCTAGCGGGAGATGAGGACAATGAGCAGTTCTTC.